This is a list of T cell receptor beta chains from one sample in a study of immune reconstitution after stem cell transplant in scleroderma. One entry per CDR3 protein, called by TCRdb with MiXCR from the RT-PCR reads. Of around 4,000 distinct CDR3 sequences in the sample, approximately 6% were seen once. Sampling was performed before or after autologous hematopoietic stem cell transplantation (not recorded which). These receptors were taken from a female donor with systemic sclerosis. Each CDR3 is given without its conserved first and last residue.

v_gene,j_gene,CDR3aa
TRBV5-5,TRBJ1-5,ASSLGLYSNQPQH
TRBV28,TRBJ2-7,ASSFGGPSYEQY
TRBV29-1,TRBJ1-2,SAKGQGDGYT
TRBV20-1,TRBJ1-1,SARVPAQLTEAF
TRBV5-1,TRBJ1-4,ASSSTTGSNEKLF
TRBV27,TRBJ1-6,ASSLSTPNGSPLH
TRBV5-1,TRBJ1-5,ASSVDSLGFSNQPQH
TRBV18,TRBJ2-5,ASSLETQY
TRBV18,TRBJ1-6,ASSPGTGGLGSPLH
TRBV12-3/TRBV12-4,TRBJ1-1,ASSAGLNTEAF
TRBV12-3/TRBV12-4,TRBJ1-1,ASSLSETVNTEAF
TRBV20-1,TRBJ1-2,SARDIPTPQLSGYT
TRBV18,TRBJ2-1,ASSPTSGDYNEQF
TRBV7-3,TRBJ2-2,ASSLGTSANTGELF
TRBV29-1,TRBJ1-2,SVEGKGPNYGYT
TRBV7-6,TRBJ1-3,ASSLDLGGSGNTIY
TRBV2,TRBJ1-6,ASNLQGLGNSPLH
TRBV20-1,TRBJ2-1,SARDGGDAYNEQF
TRBV20-1,TRBJ1-1,SARVQGPDLAF
TRBV7-2,TRBJ2-3,ASSPSPDKSSTDTQY
TRBV7-2,TRBJ2-7,ASSLRVAGTYEQY
TRBV25-1,TRBJ2-7,AEGRATEQY
TRBV20-1,TRBJ2-5,SAPLAVTQY
TRBV29-1,TRBJ2-7,SVAMWHITYEQY
TRBV25-1,TRBJ1-1,TSRQTGGETEAF
TRBV7-7,TRBJ2-1,ASSAGVNNEQF
TRBV7-2,TRBJ2-7,ASSPQGGVGVYEQY
TRBV10-2,TRBJ2-1,ASSGGDNYNEQF
TRBV27,TRBJ1-3,ASSPFSAYPGNTIY
TRBV20-1,TRBJ2-7,SANSGSGRGHEQY
TRBV20-1,TRBJ1-5,SANPRTGLFSLDSNQPQH
TRBV7-3,TRBJ2-2,ASRLGTGELF
TRBV29-1,TRBJ2-1,SVGVDEQF
TRBV7-2,TRBJ1-6,ASSFHRDRVGSPLH
TRBV20-1,TRBJ2-1,SARLAGGLSSYNEQF